This T cell receptor beta chain was captured by sequencing in a study of monozygotic twins with inflammatory bowel disease. TCRdb reprocessed the 5' RACE reads, with one entry per CDR3 protein and no DNA. The listing contains some 400,000 distinct CDR3 sequences. This CDR3 spans 14 amino acids. Germline V gene data show CDR1 as SGHVS and CDR2 as FNYEAQ. The chain links TRBV7-6 to TRBJ2-7; lacking DNA, the TRBD2 call made by TCRdb goes unchecked. This sequence originates from a human donor with ulcerative colitis or Crohn's disease, or a healthy co-twin of an affected twin (not recorded which). Source material: blood. CDR3: CASSYREGTYEQYF.